This T cell receptor (beta chain) is from a study of long-term antiretroviral therapy in people with HIV. Concerning this clone: Its antigen is as yet unknown.

At survey level, the immunoSEQ assay was run in its v3.0 version. The method was immunoSEQ multiplex PCR; TCRdb's version includes in-frame clones alone and lacks a portion of them. The sample consists of about 21,000 clones, just under 85% of them appearing once. The ends were cut back, 8 bases at V and 4 bases at J, with 9 bases in the middle. Germline loops: CDR1 MNHNS, CDR2 SASEGT. There are 12 residues in the CDR3. Study-level results: HIV repertoires showed narrower CDR3 length ranges than controls. Dominance of pre-ART expanded clones persisted, fluctuating and often declining after ART. All blood samples came from the years 2004 to 2017, possibly under older ART regimens.

The input for sequencing was unsorted PBMCs, taken roughly 4 years after starting antiretroviral therapy. This chain uses TRBV6-1 with TRBJ1-5; no clear D gene. This clonotype was sampled from a man aged 18 to 30 with HIV. Written as DNA, the CDR3 is TGTGCCAGCCGAGAACCTAATCAGCCCCAGCATTTT. It translates to CASREPNQPQHF.